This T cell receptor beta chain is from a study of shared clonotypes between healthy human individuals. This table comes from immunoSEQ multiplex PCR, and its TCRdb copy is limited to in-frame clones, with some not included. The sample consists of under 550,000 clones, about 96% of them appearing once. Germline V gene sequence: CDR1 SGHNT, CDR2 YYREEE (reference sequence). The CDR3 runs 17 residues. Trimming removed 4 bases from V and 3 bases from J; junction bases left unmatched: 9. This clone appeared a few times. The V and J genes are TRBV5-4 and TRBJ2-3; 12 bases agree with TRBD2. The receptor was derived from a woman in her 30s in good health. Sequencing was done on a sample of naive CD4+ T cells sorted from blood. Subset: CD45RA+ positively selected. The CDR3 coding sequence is TGTGCCAGCAGCCTAAGACTAGCGGGAGCCACAACAGATACGCAGTATTTT. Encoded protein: CASSLRLAGATTDTQYF.